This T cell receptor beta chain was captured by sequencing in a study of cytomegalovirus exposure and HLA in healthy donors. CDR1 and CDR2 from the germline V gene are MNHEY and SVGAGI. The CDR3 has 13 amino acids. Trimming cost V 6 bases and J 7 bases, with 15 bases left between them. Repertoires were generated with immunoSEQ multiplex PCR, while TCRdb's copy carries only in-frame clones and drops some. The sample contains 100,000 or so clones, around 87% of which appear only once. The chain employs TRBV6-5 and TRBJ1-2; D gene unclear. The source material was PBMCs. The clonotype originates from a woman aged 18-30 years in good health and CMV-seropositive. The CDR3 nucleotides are TGTGCCAGCAGCCCCCCGGGTGGAGGTGGCTACACCTTC. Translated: CASSPPGGGGYTF.